The rows below give T cell receptor beta chains drawn from one sample of a study of blood T cells in healthy people across ages. TCRdb reprocessed the 5' RACE reads via MiXCR and lists one record per CDR3 protein. The repertoire holds over 1.5 million distinct CDR3 sequences, with 49% as singletons. The sample consisted of blood. Source of these receptors: a woman between 35 and 50 years old in good health. Each CDR3 is given without its conserved first and last residue. Each record gives: CDR3 protein, V gene, J gene.

ASSIAGPPDTGELF	TRBV4-1	TRBJ2-2
ASSSRTSGGRNEQF	TRBV5-1	TRBJ2-1
ASSLRDRSQISYNEQF	TRBV7-2	TRBJ2-1
SARMGGGRETQY	TRBV20-1	TRBJ2-5
ASSDTLWQQGNEQF	TRBV5-6	TRBJ2-1
ASSPGVAGGLSTDTQY	TRBV11-2	TRBJ2-3
ASSPSPGHPSSYEQY	TRBV7-9	TRBJ2-7
SVRWERGPYGYT	TRBV29-1	TRBJ1-2
ASRHGNTIY	TRBV28	TRBJ1-3
ASTSSPGLAGPYEQY	TRBV12-3/TRBV12-4	TRBJ2-7
ASSYGTPFVQNEQF	TRBV6-5	TRBJ2-1
ASSKGTSGGWDEQF	TRBV5-1	TRBJ2-1
ASSLTLNNEQF	TRBV5-1	TRBJ2-1
ASSSKREGIYEQY	TRBV28	-
ASSLFGY	TRBV27	TRBJ2-7
ASSLSTSGLYSYEQY	TRBV5-5	TRBJ2-7
ASSWIGGSEGYT	TRBV11-1	TRBJ1-2
ASTFYFSSYNEQY	TRBV7-2	-
SARGRAGGPGNEQF	TRBV20-1	TRBJ2-1
ASSSTLGLAGGEQF	TRBV11-1	TRBJ2-1
ASSQQGQILLAKNIQY	TRBV4-1	TRBJ2-4